This T cell receptor beta chain emerged from a study of preoperative IRX-2 immunotherapy in early breast cancer. The repertoire was sequenced with immunoSEQ multiplex PCR; TCRdb's copy has only in-frame clones and lacks some. The sample yields 35,000 to 50,000 clones, just under 95% seen once. Regarding treatment: preoperative locoregional IRX-2 cytokine immunotherapy. Preoperative locoregional IRX-2 cytokine immunotherapy was tested in the phase Ib source study. This sequence was found in a human donor with breast cancer. Sequencing used tumor tissue, obtained after IRX-2 immunotherapy.

This CDR3 is CASSLTATYGYTF. The CDR3 DNA reads as TGTGCCAGCAGCTTGACAGCAACCTATGGCTACACCTTC. The rearrangement joins TRBV5-4 to TRBJ1-2; D remains ambiguous. The CDR3 is made up of 13 amino acids. Germline V CDR1 and CDR2: SGHNT, YYREEE (reference sequence). Trimming removed 1 base from V and 4 bases from J, with 8 bases in between.